These T cell receptor beta chains were read from a single sample in a study of long-term antiretroviral therapy in people with HIV. Assay: immunoSEQ multiplex PCR; the TCRdb copy retains only in-frame clones and omits some. The profile shows some 14,000 clones, about four fifths of them singletons. Sequencing was performed on unsorted PBMCs, taken just before starting antiretroviral therapy. Receptors originate from a man aged 35 to 55 with HIV. Each CDR3 is given with its conserved first and last residue. The D gene is left open where the match is weak.

v_call,j_call,d_call,cdr3_nt,cdr3_aa
TRBV6-5,TRBJ2-7,TRBD2,TGTGCCAGCAGTTTAGCGGGAGGGCACTACGAGCAGTACTTC,CASSLAGGHYEQYF
TRBV11-3,TRBJ2-1,NA,TGTGCCAGCAGCCACACACTCGGGGAGCAGTTCTTC,CASSHTLGEQFF
TRBV30,TRBJ1-6,NA,TGTGCCTGGAGTCCGCCGACATCTAATTCACCCCTCCACTTT,CAWSPPTSNSPLHF
TRBV10-3,TRBJ2-7,NA,TGTGCCAGCGGCTGGGGAGGGGGCGGCTACGAGCAGTACTTC,CASGWGGGGYEQYF
TRBV19,TRBJ1-5,NA,TGTGCCAGTAGTGCCGGGGGTTGGGGTCAGCCCCAGCATTTT,CASSAGGWGQPQHF
TRBV10-3,TRBJ1-5,NA,TGTGCCAGCAGTCGGGGGGACAATCAGCCCCAGCATTTT,CASSRGDNQPQHF
TRBV4-2,TRBJ1-1,NA,TGTGCCAGCAGCCAGGATGCAGGGAACACTGAAGCTTTCTTT,CASSQDAGNTEAFF
TRBV7-9,TRBJ2-1,NA,TGTGCCAGCGGGAGCTCCTACAATGAGCAGTTCTTC,CASGSSYNEQFF
TRBV12-5,TRBJ2-1,NA,TGTGCCAGCTGCTGGGGACACAATGAGCAGTTCTTC,CASCWGHNEQFF
TRBV19,TRBJ2-6,NA,TGTGCCAGTAGTATCAGGGTCGGTTCTGGGGCCAACGTCCTGACTTTC,CASSIRVGSGANVLTF